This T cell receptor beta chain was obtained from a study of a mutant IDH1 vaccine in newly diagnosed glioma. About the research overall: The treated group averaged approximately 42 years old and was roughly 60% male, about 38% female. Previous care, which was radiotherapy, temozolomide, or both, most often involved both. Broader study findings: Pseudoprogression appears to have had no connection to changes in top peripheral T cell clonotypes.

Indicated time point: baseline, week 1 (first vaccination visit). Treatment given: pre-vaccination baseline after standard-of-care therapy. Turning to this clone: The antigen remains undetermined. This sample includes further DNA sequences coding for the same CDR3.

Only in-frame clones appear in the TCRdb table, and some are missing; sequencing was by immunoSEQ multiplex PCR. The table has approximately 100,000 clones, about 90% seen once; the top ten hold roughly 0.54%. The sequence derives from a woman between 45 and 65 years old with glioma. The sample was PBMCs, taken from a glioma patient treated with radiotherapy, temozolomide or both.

The CDR3 spells CASSLGQLYEQYF. For the CDR3, the DNA is TGCGCCAGCAGCTTAGGACAGCTCTACGAGCAGTACTTC. The chain recombines TRBV5-1 with TRBJ2-7, with TRBD1 as a possible D gene (6 bases). Germline V gene data show CDR1 as SGHRS and CDR2 as YFSETQ. The germline V and J ends were trimmed by 2 bases and 3 bases, with 9 bases remaining between them. This CDR3 has 13 amino acids.